The rows below give T cell receptor beta chains drawn from one sample of a study of OX40 agonist ivuxolimab in advanced cancers. Profiled with immunoSEQ multiplex PCR; TCRdb holds only in-frame clones, not every one. Altogether roughly 77,000 clones are present, approximately 85% being singletons, with the ten largest covering 2% to 3%. Sequencing was performed on CD4+ or CD8+ T cells sorted from blood, taken in a trial of the OX40 agonist ivuxolimab. The receptors come from an adult with an advanced solid tumor such as melanoma, head and neck, liver or kidney cancer. Both conserved end residues are part of each CDR3. Each record gives: J gene, D gene, V gene, clone size, CDR3 protein, CDR3 DNA. A D gene is named only where the DNA matches it firmly. Size values are once, few and many counts, or a class for expanded clones, and some rows have none.

>TRBJ1-2|.|TRBV28|.
CASRRTTGFRYGYTF
TGTGCCAGCAGACGAACGACAGGTTTTCGCTATGGCTACACCTTC
>TRBJ2-3|.|TRBV7-2|.
CASSAHPGRSTDTQYF
TGTGCCAGCAGCGCGCATCCCGGCAGGTCTACAGATACGCAGTATTTT
>TRBJ2-5|.|TRBV19|.
CASSIGLGKTQYF
TGTGCCAGTAGTATAGGCCTGGGAAAGACCCAGTACTTC
>TRBJ1-4|TRBD1|TRBV28|.
CASNSWTGTGGGWNEKLFF
TGTGCCAGCAATTCCTGGACTGGGACAGGGGGTGGATGGAATGAAAAACTGTTTTTT
>TRBJ2-3|TRBD2|TRBV30|.
CAWRAGFSTDTQYF
TGTGCCTGGCGAGCGGGGTTTTCCACAGATACGCAGTATTTT
>TRBJ2-5|.|TRBV25-1|.
CASTRVTWGQETQYF
TGTGCCAGCACCCGAGTAACCTGGGGTCAAGAGACCCAGTACTTC
>TRBJ1-5|.|TRBV5-1|.
CASSDSPNQPQHF
TGCGCCAGCAGCGACAGCCCGAATCAGCCCCAGCATTTT
>TRBJ2-1|TRBD2|TRBV29-1|.
CSVYAGGLNEQFF
TGCAGCGTTTATGCGGGGGGGCTCAATGAGCAGTTCTTC
>TRBJ2-3|TRBD1|TRBV6-1|.
CASIGQEASTDTQYF
TGTGCCAGCATTGGACAGGAGGCTAGCACAGATACGCAGTATTTT
>TRBJ1-2|TRBD1|TRBV14|.
CASSQDQPFQGAGYTF
TGTGCCAGCAGCCAAGATCAGCCCTTTCAGGGGGCTGGCTACACCTTC
>TRBJ2-2|.|TRBV7-3|once
CASSQGHGGELFF
TGTGCCAGCAGTCAGGGTCATGGCGGGGAGCTGTTTTTT
>TRBJ2-3|TRBD2|TRBV5-1|few
CASSLDTGGGTDTQYF
TGCGCCAGCAGCTTGGACACGGGAGGGGGCACAGATACGCAGTATTTT
>TRBJ1-4|TRBD1|TRBV2|.
CASRDDTGGAEKLFF
TGTGCCAGCAGGGACGATACAGGGGGCGCGGAAAAACTGTTTTTT
>TRBJ2-7|.|TRBV19|.
CASSQTAGYEQYF
TGTGCCAGTAGTCAGACCGCGGGCTACGAGCAGTACTTC
>TRBJ2-3|TRBD2|TRBV6-1|.
CATPSGGHVDTQYF
TGTGCCACACCTAGCGGGGGGCACGTGGATACGCAGTATTTT
>TRBJ1-4|.|TRBV7-2|.
CASQRTAFNEKLFF
TGTGCCAGCCAACGGACAGCCTTTAATGAAAAACTGTTTTTT
>TRBJ2-1|.|TRBV5-1|.
CASSLARGNEQFF
TGCGCCAGCAGCTTGGCGCGGGGAAATGAGCAGTTCTTC
>TRBJ2-2|.|TRBV7-7|.
CASSSGRGELFF
TGTGCCAGCAGCTCCGGGAGAGGGGAGCTGTTTTTT
>TRBJ2-5|.|TRBV7-2|.
CASSLNRETQYF
TGTGCCAGCAGCTTAAACAGAGAGACCCAGTACTTC
>TRBJ1-6|TRBD1|TRBV9|.
CASSAQGSYNSPLHF
TGTGCCAGCAGCGCACAGGGGTCCTATAATTCACCCCTCCACTTT
>TRBJ2-2|TRBD2|TRBV28|.
CASSFIPTSGGNTGELFF
TGTGCCAGCAGTTTTATCCCGACTAGCGGGGGTAACACCGGGGAGCTGTTTTTT
>TRBJ2-3|TRBD1|TRBV5-4|once
CASSFDRGRADTQYF
TGTGCCAGCAGCTTTGACAGGGGCAGGGCAGATACGCAGTATTTT
>TRBJ1-4|.|TRBV5-4|.
CASRSAGVNEKLFF
TGTGCCAGCCGGAGTGCCGGGGTGAATGAAAAACTGTTTTTT
>TRBJ1-5|.|TRBV2|.
CASRRENQPQHF
TGTGCCAGCCGGAGGGAAAATCAGCCCCAGCATTTT
>TRBJ2-6|TRBD1|TRBV18|.
CASSRLQGSGANVLTF
TGTGCCAGCTCGCGACTACAGGGGTCTGGGGCCAACGTCCTGACTTTC
>TRBJ1-4|.|TRBV5-5|.
CASSLAGGLSEKLFF
TGTGCCAGCAGCCTGGCCGGGGGCTTAAGTGAAAAACTGTTTTTT
>TRBJ2-5|TRBD1|TRBV5-1|.
CASSSAPGQGGETQYF
TGCGCCAGCAGCTCCGCTCCGGGACAGGGGGGAGAGACCCAGTACTTC
>TRBJ1-2|.|TRBV28|.
CASRRPYGYTF
TGTGCCAGCAGAAGGCCTTATGGCTACACCTTC
>TRBJ1-5|TRBD1|TRBV2|.
CASRLTGKNQPQHF
TGTGCCAGCAGATTGACAGGGAAGAATCAGCCCCAGCATTTT
>TRBJ1-2|.|TRBV2|.
CASDGRERGYTF
TGTGCCAGTGATGGCCGGGAGAGAGGCTACACCTTC
>TRBJ2-7|.|TRBV28|once
CASGDGATGGEQYF
TGTGCCAGCGGAGACGGGGCCACCGGGGGCGAGCAGTACTTC
>TRBJ1-5|.|TRBV10-3|once
CAIGREGNQPQHF
TGTGCCATCGGCCGGGAAGGCAATCAGCCCCAGCATTTT
>TRBJ1-1|TRBD1|TRBV5-6|once
CASSAGQGEGAFF
TGTGCCAGCAGCGCCGGACAGGGGGAGGGAGCTTTCTTT
>TRBJ2-2|.|TRBV9|once
CASSPVRALVTGELFF
TGTGCCAGCAGTCCAGTCCGGGCCCTCGTCACCGGGGAGCTGTTTTTT
>TRBJ1-5|.|TRBV6-1|.
CASNPGHYQPQHF
TGTGCCAGCAATCCGGGACATTATCAGCCCCAGCATTTT
>TRBJ2-2|.|TRBV27|few
CASSSPRGTRRTGELFF
TGTGCCAGCAGTTCGCCCAGGGGGACTAGAAGAACCGGGGAGCTGTTTTTT
>TRBJ1-1|TRBD1|TRBV18|few
CASSPGQRSTEAFF
TGTGCCAGCTCACCGGGACAGCGTAGCACTGAAGCTTTCTTT
>TRBJ1-2|.|TRBV5-1|.
CASSWEGSNYGYTF
TGCGCCAGCAGCTGGGAAGGCTCGAACTATGGCTACACCTTC
>TRBJ1-1|.|TRBV20-1|.
CSATRPRAFF
TGCAGTGCCACCCGACCGAGGGCTTTCTTT
>TRBJ1-2|TRBD1|TRBV19|.
CASSRDRVYGYTF
TGTGCCAGTAGCCGGGACAGGGTATATGGCTACACCTTC
>TRBJ1-2|TRBD1|TRBV5-1|.
CASSTGQGGYGYTF
TGCGCCAGCAGCACGGGACAGGGCGGATATGGCTACACCTTC
>TRBJ1-1|.|TRBV4-3|.
CASSQDQISRGFGAFF
TGCGCCAGCAGCCAAGATCAGATTTCGCGGGGCTTCGGAGCTTTCTTT
>TRBJ2-2|.|TRBV5-6|.
CASSSLAGTGELFF
TGTGCCAGCAGCTCTCTCGCGGGGACCGGGGAGCTGTTTTTT
>TRBJ2-5|.|TRBV5-1|once
CASSLDLGRETQYF
TGCGCCAGCAGCTTGGATTTAGGGAGGGAGACCCAGTACTTC
>TRBJ1-5|.|TRBV28|once
CASSPPSGSDQHF
TGTGCCAGCAGTCCCCCTTCGGGCTCCGACCAGCATTTT
>TRBJ1-1|TRBD1|TRBV4-2|.
CASSQEMPGGGTEAFF
TGTGCCAGCAGCCAAGAAATGCCAGGGGGGGGCACTGAAGCTTTCTTT
>TRBJ2-7|.|TRBV11-3|.
CASSPYDAPAYEQYF
TGTGCCAGCAGCCCCTACGACGCGCCGGCCTACGAGCAGTACTTC
>TRBJ2-7|.|TRBV29-1|once
CSVGGQGKREQYF
TGCAGCGTTGGGGGGCAGGGGAAAAGGGAGCAGTACTTC
>TRBJ1-1|.|TRBV30|.
CAWSVGPLKNTEAFF
TGTGCCTGGAGCGTGGGACCCCTCAAAAACACTGAAGCTTTCTTT
>TRBJ2-1|TRBD2|TRBV30|.
CAWRSGLAENEQFF
TGTGCCTGGAGATCGGGACTAGCGGAAAATGAGCAGTTCTTC
>TRBJ1-1|.|TRBV5-4|.
CASSPATVNTEAFF
TGTGCCAGCAGCCCGGCGACCGTGAACACTGAAGCTTTCTTT